These 13 T cell receptor beta chains were sequenced from one sample in a study of blood T cell repertoires in COVID-19 (dated by TCRdb to 2018 to 2020). Library preparation was by the immunoSEQ multiplex PCR assay. TCRdb stores this immuneACCESS table with in-frame sequences only. Part of the clones is absent; in the studies checked, under half of the shortfall reflects unresolved V genes, and no reason is known for the rest. The sample records approximately 170,000 clones, approximately 84% of which are singletons. Approximately 2.6% of the sample lies in the top ten. The specimen was peripheral blood. These receptors originate from a woman of 80 years or more with COVID-19, enrolled during active disease.

The gene calls are TRBV21-1 and TRBJ1-5. TRBV21-1 is described as a pseudogene. CDR3 length: 17 amino acids. Written as DNA, the CDR3 is TGTGCCAGCAGCAAAGGGGAGGGCGCTTATAGCAATCAGCCCCAGCATTTT. This codes for CASSKGEGAYSNQPQHF.

V is TRBV14 and J is TRBJ2-7; D not certain. CDR1 is SGHDN, CDR2 FVKESK, per germline. The CDR3 extends over 14 amino acids. Trimming removed 0 bases at V and 2 bases at J, with 8 bases between. Here the CDR3 reads CASSQEHSTYEQYF. CDR3 bases: TGTGCCAGCAGCCAAGAGCATAGTACCTACGAGCAGTACTTC.

The CDR3 loop reads CASSPSAGVGEQFF. The CDR3 DNA reads as TGTGCCAGCAGCCCCTCAGCGGGAGTGGGTGAGCAGTTCTTC. The chain links TRBV7-6 to TRBJ2-1; the match to TRBD2 covers 8 bases. The CDR3 spans 14 residues. J gave up 9 bases and V 5 bases, and 9 bases lay outside the gene matches. CDR1 and CDR2 from the germline V gene are SGHVS and FNYEAQ.

The V gene is TRBV27, the J gene TRBJ2-2; TRBD2 might be the D (6 bases). Germline values: CDR1 MNHEY, CDR2 SMNVEV (reference sequence). The CDR3 covers 15 residues. V was pared by 3 bases and J by 4 bases, with 12 bases between. The CDR3 coding sequence is TGTGCCAGCAGTTTGAATCTAGCGATCACCGGGGAGCTGTTTTTT. Translated: CASSLNLAITGELFF.

This chain links TRBV7-2 with TRBJ2-7, with 10 nucleotides matching TRBD1. CDR1 and CDR2 (germline): SGHTA, FQGNSA. Trimming removed 5 bases from V and 4 bases from J; junction bases left unmatched: 8. The CDR3 totals 15 residues. CDR3 coding DNA: TGTGCCAGCAGCACTGGACAGGGGGGAGGTTACGAGCAGTACTTC. It is translated as CASSTGQGGGYEQYF. Complete variable domain (other parts from reference TRBV7-2 and TRBJ2-7): GAGVSQSPSNKVTEKGKDVELRCDPISGHTALYWYRQSLGQGLEFLIYFQGNSAPDKSGLPSDRFSAERTGGSVSTLTIQRTQQEDSAVYLCASSTGQGGGYEQYFGPGTRLTVT.

The chain joins TRBV7-9 to TRBJ2-7; 10 positions agree with TRBD1. Germline values: CDR1 SEHNR, CDR2 FQNEAQ (reference sequence). Trimming at V came to 5 bases and at J to 6 bases, leaving 10 bases not matched to a gene. The length of the CDR3 is 15 residues. Written as DNA, the CDR3 is TGTGCCAGCAGCGCACCGGGACAGGGGTTATTCGAGCAGTACTTC. Encoded protein: CASSAPGQGLFEQYF.

This clone was seen only a few times. V usage is TRBV10-3 and J usage is TRBJ1-1, with TRBD1 as a possible D gene (6 bases). Germline V gene lookup returns CDR1 ENHRY and CDR2 SYGVKD. Trimming stripped 7 bases from V and 8 bases from J, with 17 bases between. The CDR3 totals 13 residues. The CDR3 spells CAINTGRTEEAFF. The CDR3 DNA reads as TGTGCCATCAACACCGGGAGGACAGAAGAAGCTTTCTTT.

This chain links TRBV7-3 with TRBJ2-3; a weak D match, TRBD1 (6 bases). Trimming shortened V by 4 bases and J by 3 bases, and 11 bases separated the two germline ends. CDR3 size: 14 residues. Germline V lookup: CDR1 SGHTA, CDR2 FQGTGA. Here the CDR3 reads CASSSGHSTDTQYF. In DNA, the CDR3 is TGTGCCAGCAGCTCGGGACATTCAACAGATACGCAGTATTTT.

The chain uses TRBV28 and TRBJ2-3; 8 bases align to TRBD1. The length of the CDR3 is 14 residues. Germline values: CDR1 MDHEN, CDR2 SYDVKM. After removal of 3 bases from V and 7 bases from J, the junction contained 6 bases not matched to a gene. This chain's CDR3 is CASSFTGGRYTQYF. The CDR3 DNA follows: TGTGCCAGCAGTTTCACAGGGGGGCGATATACGCAGTATTTT.

The chain is built from TRBV21-1 and TRBJ2-2; TRBD2, as called in the table, went unchecked against the DNA. TRBV21-1 is listed as a pseudogene. This CDR3 is 17 amino acids long. This chain's CDR3 is CASSKGGEAHNTGELFF. The CDR3 DNA sequence: TGTGCCAGCAGCAAAGGGGGAGAGGCACACAACACCGGGGAGCTGTTTTTT.

This clone has just one count. V usage is TRBV28 and J usage is TRBJ1-4; 8 bases fit TRBD1. Looked up from germline, CDR1 is MDHEN and CDR2 is SYDVKM. V trimming: 5 bases; J trimming: 8 bases; junction bases outside the gene matches: 7. The CDR3 spans 14 residues. As DNA, the CDR3 is TGTGCCAGCAGTACGACAGGGGAAGGAGAAAAACTGTTTTTT. This translates into CASSTTGEGEKLFF.

The V and J genes are TRBV6-2 or TRBV6-3 and TRBJ2-2; the match to TRBD2 covers 9 bases. CDR3 size: 15 residues. Germline loops: CDR1 MNHEY, CDR2 SVGEGT. The V segment lost 2 bases and the J segment 7 bases; nucleotides outside the gene matches: 5. The CDR3 DNA reads as TGTGCCAGCAGTTACGGCGGGGGGGCCCTCGGGGAGCTGTTTTTT. Translating it yields CASSYGGGALGELFF.

Remarks on this clone: One end of the junction fails to match germline, which may point to a read error. The chain is built from TRBV7-2 and TRBJ1-5; a possible D gene is TRBD1 (5 bases). This CDR3 has 15 amino acids. Germline-derived CDR1 and CDR2 are SGHTA and FQGNSA. The CDR3 protein is CASSLHRGSYQPQHF. The CDR3 DNA follows: TGTGCCAGCAGCTTACATAGGGGTAGCTATCAGCCCCAGCATTTT.